This T cell receptor beta chain was profiled in a study of PD-1 blockade in classical Hodgkin lymphoma. Study results and limitations: Researchers reported that CD4+ TCR diversity, though not CD8+, rose significantly by C4D1.

Produced via immunoSEQ multiplex PCR; TCRdb's table is partial and in-frame only. The sample has roughly 46,000 clones; roughly 80% are singletons. Time point specified: cycle 4 day 1 (C4D1), after six to seven weeks of nivolumab. Following autologous stem cell transplantation, relapse occurred in every patient, and exposure to brentuximab vedotin varied. CDR1 is ENHRY, CDR2 SYGVKD, per germline. CDR3 length: 14 residues. As concerns this clone: Antigen specificity is unknown. Compared with germline, one end of the junction differs, possibly owing to a read error.

The rearrangement uses TRBV10-3 and TRBJ1-4; D gene unclear. Sequencing was performed on peripheral blood mononuclear cells (PBMCs), taken before the fourth cycle of nivolumab. The sequence derives from a human donor with classical Hodgkin lymphoma. In nucleotides, the CDR3 is TGTGCCAGCAGTTACACTCACTTCGGAGAAAAACTGTTTTTT. This encodes CASSYTHFGEKLFF.